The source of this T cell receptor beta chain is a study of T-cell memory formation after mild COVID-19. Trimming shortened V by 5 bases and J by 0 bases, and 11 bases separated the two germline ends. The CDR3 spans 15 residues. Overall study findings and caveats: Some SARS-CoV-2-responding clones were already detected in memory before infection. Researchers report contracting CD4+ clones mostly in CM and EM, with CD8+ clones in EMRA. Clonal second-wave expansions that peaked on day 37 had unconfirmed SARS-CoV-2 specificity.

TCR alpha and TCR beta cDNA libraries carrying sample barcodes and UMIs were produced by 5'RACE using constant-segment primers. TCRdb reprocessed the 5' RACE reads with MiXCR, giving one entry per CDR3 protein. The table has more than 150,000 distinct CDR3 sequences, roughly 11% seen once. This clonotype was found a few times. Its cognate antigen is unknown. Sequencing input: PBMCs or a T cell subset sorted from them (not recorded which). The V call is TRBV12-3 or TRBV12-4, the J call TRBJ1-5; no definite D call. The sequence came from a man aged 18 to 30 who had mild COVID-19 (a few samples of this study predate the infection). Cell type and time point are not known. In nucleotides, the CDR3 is TGTGCCAGCAGTCCTAGGGCATATAGCAATCAGCCCCAGCATTTT. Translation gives CASSPRAYSNQPQHF.